This is a list of T cell receptor beta chains from one sample in a study of T cells in Graves' hyperthyroidism and ophthalmopathy. TCRdb reprocessed the multiplex PCR reads with MiXCR, giving one entry per CDR3 protein. The sample carries around 370,000 distinct CDR3 sequences, under 20% recorded once. The material sequenced was blood. The receptors derive from a young man with Graves' ophthalmopathy. CDR3s include the opening cysteine and the closing phenylalanine or tryptophan. The order of the fields is clone size, D gene, V gene, J gene, CDR3 protein, CDR3 DNA. D genes are given only for firm matches. Some rows mark clone size as missing; the rest say once, few, many or name a class of expanded clone.

few	.	TRBV29-1	TRBJ2-2	CSVESGRDTGELFF	TGCAGCGTTGAATCGGGCAGGGACACCGGGGAGCTGTTTTTT
.	.	TRBV7-9	TRBJ2-3	CAWGGRTDTQYF	TGTGCCTGGGGGGGGCGGACAGATACGCAGTATTTT
many	.	TRBV6-4	TRBJ2-3	CASSDSPDTDTQYF	TGTGCCAGCAGTGACTCTCCTGATACAGATACGCAGTATTTT
few	.	TRBV6-5	TRBJ2-1	CASSYSFRGLQFF	TGTGCCAGCAGTTACTCCTTCAGGGGTCTTCAGTTCTTC
many	TRBD2	TRBV6-4	TRBJ2-3	CASSDSTSGGADTQYF	TGTGCCAGCAGTGACTCGACTAGCGGGGGGGCAGATACGCAGTATTTT
few	.	TRBV27	TRBJ2-4	CASSLGPGGQNIQYF	TGTGCCAGCAGTTTAGGGCCTGGGGGACAAAACATTCAGTACTTC
.	.	TRBV19	TRBJ1-1	CASTPTVGMNTEAFF	TGTGCCAGTACCCCCACGGTTGGTATGAACACTGAAGCTTTCTTT
.	TRBD1	TRBV13	TRBJ2-7	CASSPSDRAHEQYF	TGTGCCAGCAGCCCCTCGGACAGGGCCCACGAGCAGTACTTC
many	.	TRBV7-6	TRBJ2-7	CASSRGRVIDEQYF	TGTGCCAGCAGCCGGGGCAGGGTTATAGACGAGCAGTACTTC
many	.	TRBV12-3/TRBV12-4	TRBJ1-5	CASSFGESNQPQHF	TGTGCCAGCAGTTTTGGCGAAAGCAATCAGCCCCAGCATTTT
.	.	TRBV18	TRBJ2-5	CASSPQSETQYF	TGTGCCAGCTCACCACAATCCGAGACCCAGTACTTC
.	.	TRBV6-2/TRBV6-3	TRBJ1-1	CASSSRPNTEAFF	TGTGCCAGCAGTTCGAGGCCGAACACTGAAGCTTTCTTT
few	.	TRBV12-3/TRBV12-4	TRBJ1-5	CASSLNREQAQHF	TGTGCCAGCAGTTTAAATAGGGAGCAGGCCCAGCATTTT
few	TRBD1	TRBV3-1	TRBJ1-2	CASSGTGGEYGYTF	TGTGCCAGCAGCGGCACAGGGGGCGAGTATGGCTACACCTTC
many	TRBD1	TRBV20-1	TRBJ1-4	CSARRTGGNEKLFF	TGCAGTGCTAGACGGACAGGGGGTAACGAAAAACTGTTTTTT
many	TRBD1	TRBV12-3/TRBV12-4	TRBJ1-1	CASSYDRGTEAFF	TGTGCCAGCAGTTATGACAGGGGGACTGAAGCTTTCTTT
.	TRBD1	TRBV10-3	TRBJ1-5	CATDRGSNQPQHF	TGTGCCACCGACAGGGGTAGCAATCAGCCCCAGCATTTT
.	.	TRBV19	TRBJ1-1	CATKGEGSTEAFF	TGTGCCACTAAGGGGGAGGGGAGCACTGAAGCTTTCTTT
many	.	TRBV20-1	TRBJ1-2	CSARPPGAGMAGYTF	TGCAGTGCTAGGCCTCCGGGGGCAGGGATGGCTGGCTACACCTTC
.	.	TRBV12-3/TRBV12-4	TRBJ2-5	CASHTPGLTETQYF	TGTGCCAGCCATACCCCGGGGCTAACGGAGACCCAGTACTTC
many	TRBD2	TRBV7-3	TRBJ2-2	CASSLTRVAGAGPGELFF	TGTGCCAGCAGCTTAACTCGGGTAGCGGGGGCCGGGCCCGGGGAGCTGTTTTTT
.	.	TRBV7-3	TRBJ2-5	CASSPGPLGAQETQYF	TGTGCCAGCAGCCCAGGACCCCTGGGGGCCCAAGAGACCCAGTACTTC
.	TRBD1	TRBV7-9	TRBJ1-2	CASRQTGIKDGYTF	TGTGCCAGCAGGCAGACAGGGATCAAGGATGGCTACACCTTC
many	TRBD1	TRBV2	TRBJ2-7	CASSEFGTGGDEQYF	TGTGCCAGCAGTGAATTTGGGACAGGGGGCGACGAGCAGTACTTC
many	.	TRBV5-1	TRBJ1-2	CASSLGTWGYTF	TGCGCCAGCAGCTTAGGGACGTGGGGCTACACCTTC